The 15 T cell receptor beta chains listed next were all sequenced from one sample in a study of T cell responses to AZD1222 COVID-19 vaccine. Clones were read by immunoSEQ multiplex PCR, and TCRdb kept only the in-frame ones, dropping some. The repertoire holds around 180,000 clones, with around 86% as singletons. The sample was peripheral blood, taken on day 0 of MenACWY control vaccination. Receptors were obtained from an adult in good health.

The chain employs TRBV7-2 and TRBJ2-5; 15 positions agree with TRBD2. The CDR3 is 16 residues long. V lost 2 bases to trimming and J lost 4 bases; unmatched junction nucleotides: 2. Germline V gene data show CDR1 as SGHTA and CDR2 as FQGNSA. The CDR3 DNA reads TGTGCCAGCAGCTTAAGGACTAGCGGGGGGGCAGAGACCCAGTACTTC. It codes for CASSLRTSGGAETQYF.

The chain links TRBV24-1 to TRBJ2-7; the match to TRBD1 covers 8 bases. Germline V gene data show CDR1 as KGHDR and CDR2 as SFDVKD. CDR3 length: 13 residues. The junction had 6 bases not matched to a gene; V was cut back by 7 bases and J by 5 bases. Written as DNA, the CDR3 is TGTGCCACCAGCGGGGACAGGACAAACGAGCAGTACTTC. Translating gives CATSGDRTNEQYF.

The chain recombines TRBV6-4 with TRBJ2-6; D is uncertain. The germline V gene encodes CDR1 MRHNA and CDR2 SNTAGT. This CDR3 contains 16 residues. V shed 6 bases and J shed 0 bases, with 12 bases lying between them. The CDR3 coding sequence is TGTGCCAGCAGCCCCGAGACGGGCTCTGGGGCCAACGTCCTGACTTTC. Amino acid sequence: CASSPETGSGANVLTF.

The V call is TRBV11-3, the J call TRBJ2-1, with TRBD2 identical over 8 bases. The CDR3 runs 14 residues. The trim removed 0 bases at V and 6 bases at J, leaving 1 base unmatched. Per the germline V gene, CDR1 is SGHNT and CDR2 is YENEEA. For the CDR3, the DNA is TGTGCCAGCAGCTTAGATCGGGGGGGCAATGAGCAGTTCTTC. Protein: CASSLDRGGNEQFF.

This chain uses TRBV19 with TRBJ1-1; D may be TRBD1 (5 bases). Germline V gives CDR1 LNHDA, CDR2 SQIVND (reference sequence). The CDR3 has 14 amino acids. The V end was cut by 3 bases, the J end by 4 bases, with 12 bases between. CDR3 amino acids: CASSIGDRVTEAFF. DNA for the CDR3: TGTGCCAGTAGTATTGGGGACCGTGTCACTGAAGCTTTCTTT. The whole variable domain, filled in from reference TRBV19 and TRBJ1-1, reads DGGITQSPKYLFRKEGQNVTLSCEQNLNHDAMYWYRQDPGQGLRLIYYSQIVNDFQKGDIAEGYSVSREKKESFPLTVTSAQKNPTAFYLCASSIGDRVTEAFFGQGTRLTVV.

This clone occurred once. V gene TRBV9 combines with J gene TRBJ2-5, with TRBD1 matching over 9 bases. CDR1 is SGDLS, CDR2 YYNGEE, per germline. The J segment lost 5 bases and the V segment lost 4 bases, leaving 9 bases of the junction unmatched. This CDR3 contains 15 residues. The CDR3: CASSRDRTGEETQYF. The CDR3 coding sequence is TGTGCCAGCAGCCGTGATCGGACAGGGGAGGAGACCCAGTACTTC.

This chain connects TRBV12-3 or TRBV12-4 to TRBJ2-7; TRBD2 matches 8 bases. V lost 5 bases to trimming and J lost 3 bases; unmatched junction nucleotides: 3. The CDR3 contains 13 residues. The CDR3 here is CASSRTSFYEQYF. In nucleotides, the CDR3 is TGTGCCAGCAGTAGGACTAGCTTCTACGAGCAGTACTTC.

DNA of the CDR3: TGTGCCAGCAGCTTCTATCCGCGGGAGGCCCAAGAGACCCAGTACTTC. The encoded protein is CASSFYPREAQETQYF. This chain connects TRBV7-9 to TRBJ2-5; 8 positions match TRBD2. The CDR3 totals 16 residues. The J segment lost 1 base and the V segment lost 3 bases, leaving 7 bases of the junction unmatched. CDR1 and CDR2 from the germline V gene are SEHNR and FQNEAQ (reference sequence).

The rearrangement uses TRBV24-1 and TRBJ2-3; 9 bases are a match to TRBD2. Trimming took 4 bases from V and 2 from J; bases not matched to a gene: 15. CDR1 is KGHDR and CDR2 is SFDVKD in the germline V gene. The CDR3 sequence is 19 residues long. The CDR3 is CATSEDPAGERGDTDTQYF. CDR3 sequence (DNA): TGTGCCACCAGTGAAGACCCTGCCGGGGAGCGGGGGGACACAGATACGCAGTATTTT.

This clone was detected a few times. The chain employs TRBV6-5 and TRBJ2-7; the D call may be TRBD1 or TRBD2 (5 bases each). The CDR3 consists of 15 residues. V was trimmed by 6 bases and J by 6 bases, leaving 21 bases between them. Germline V lookup: CDR1 MNHEY, CDR2 SVGAGI. The CDR3 bases are TGTGCCAGCAGGCCCCGACAGTACAGCAGCGGCGAGCAGTACTTC. Translated, it gives CASRPRQYSSGEQYF.

J is TRBJ1-6 and V is TRBV28; the D is unclear. The CDR3 runs 14 residues. Trimming pared 7 bases from V and 8 bases from J, leaving 15 bases between. CDR1 and CDR2 (germline): MDHEN, SYDVKM. In nucleotides, the CDR3 is TGTGCCAGCACAGCCCGAGGGAAAGATTCACCCCTCCACTTT. As protein: CASTARGKDSPLHF.

The rearrangement joins TRBV5-1 to TRBJ2-7; 7 bases are shared with TRBD2. V lost 0 bases and J lost 3; bases outside the gene matches: 6. The CDR3 sequence is 15 residues long. From germline, CDR1 is SGHRS and CDR2 YFSETQ. Written as DNA, the CDR3 is TGCGCCAGCAGCTTGGTGACTGGCGGGAGCTACGAGCAGTACTTC. Its translation: CASSLVTGGSYEQYF. The whole variable domain, filled in from reference TRBV5-1 and TRBJ2-7, reads KAGVTQTPRYLIKTRGQQVTLSCSPISGHRSVSWYQQTPGQGLQFLFEYFSETQRNKGNFPGRFSGRQFSNSRSEMNVSTLELGDSALYLCASSLVTGGSYEQYFGPGTRLTVT.

The chain couples TRBV30 to TRBJ1-5; D may be TRBD1 (6 bases). The germline V gene encodes CDR1 GTSNPN and CDR2 SVGIG (reference sequence). The CDR3 totals 13 residues. Trimming took 2 bases from V and 6 from J, leaving 11 bases between them. CDR3 residues: CAWSLDSTQPQHF. The CDR3, as DNA: TGTGCCTGGAGTTTGGACAGTACTCAGCCCCAGCATTTT.

The chain carries TRBV4-3 and TRBJ2-2; D perhaps matches TRBD1 (5 bases). V shed 0 bases and J shed 4 bases, with 9 bases lying between them. This CDR3 is built from 15 residues. The germline V gene encodes CDR1 LGHNA and CDR2 YSLEER. The CDR3 spells CASSQERGITGELFF. In nucleotides, the CDR3 is TGCGCCAGCAGCCAAGAAAGGGGAATCACCGGGGAGCTGTTTTTT.

V gene TRBV9 combines with J gene TRBJ2-1, with TRBD2 as a possible D gene (5 bases). This CDR3 region has 13 residues. Germline CDR1 and CDR2: SGDLS and YYNGEE. Trimming took 4 bases from V and 6 from J, leaving 11 bases between them. The CDR3 spells CASSPGLGNEQFF. The CDR3 DNA reads as TGTGCCAGCAGCCCCGGACTCGGCAATGAGCAGTTCTTC.